This T cell receptor beta chain derives from a study of blood T cell repertoires in COVID-19. As for the study in general: The study drew acute and convalescent COVID-19 samples from the United States, Italy and Spain. Sample material is recorded as cDNA or gDNA derived from T cells, B-cell-depleted T cells, or PBMCs.

During active infection, Seattle patients enrolled and were then monitored through disease. In the authors' workflow: Nucleated cell number was recorded as an estimate derived from reference gene primer amplification. The assay was immunoSEQ multiplex PCR, and TCRdb's table has in-frame clones only and misses some. The DNA gave D and trimming, while V, J and clone size come from that table. The table shows more than 300,000 clones, with about 87% occurring only once. This CDR3 region has 17 residues. The germline V gene has CDR1 KGHSH and CDR2 LQKENI. V lost 3 bases and J lost 0; bases outside the gene matches: 4.

V is TRBV18 and J is TRBJ2-4; TRBD2 agrees at 11 bases. Sequenced input: peripheral blood. The sequence was collected from a woman aged 45-65 years with COVID-19, enrolled during active disease. As DNA, the CDR3 is TGTGCCAGCTCACCGGGACTAGCGGATCTAGCCAAAAACATTCAGTACTTC. Protein sequence: CASSPGLADLAKNIQYF.